The source of this T cell receptor beta chain is a study of shared clonotypes between healthy human individuals. Method: immunoSEQ multiplex PCR; TCRdb's copy keeps in-frame clones and lacks some. The sample holds some 980,000 clones, 76% seen once. V shed 8 bases and J shed 5 bases, with 18 bases lying between them. The CDR3 is 14 residues long. Per germline, CDR1 SQVTM and CDR2 ANQGSEA. The chain couples TRBV29-1 to TRBJ2-2; a possible D gene is TRBD1 (6 bases). The TCR was taken from a man between 18 and 29 years old in good health. Specimen: memory CD4+ T cells sorted from blood. The subset: CD45RA-negative fraction. The CDR3 nucleotides are TGCAGCCGAAATTACAGGGTCGGGACCGGGGAGCTGTTTTTT. Translating gives CSRNYRVGTGELFF.